Described below is a single T cell receptor (beta chain) sequence and its context. The sample belongs to a study of blood T cell repertoires in COVID-19. Study background: Samples representing acute and convalescent COVID-19 were sourced from the United States, Italy and Spain.

Trimming took 1 base from V and 7 from J; bases not matched to a gene: 11. Germline CDR1 MGHRA, CDR2 YSYEKL. The CDR3 is made up of 18 amino acids. The assay was immunoSEQ multiplex PCR, and TCRdb's table has in-frame clones only and misses some. The sample has 200,000 or so clones; 80% to 90% are singletons. Sequenced material: peripheral blood. The receptor was isolated from a woman of 80 years or more with COVID-19, enrolled during active disease. The chain couples TRBV4-1 to TRBJ2-5; TRBD2 agrees at 14 bases. The DNA for the CDR3 is TGCGCCAGCAGCCAAGGACCCCTCGGACTAGCGGGGGGTCGGACCCAGTACTTC. Translation gives CASSQGPLGLAGGRTQYF.